These T cell receptor beta chains were read from a single sample in a study of T cell clones after liver transplantation. The repertoire was sequenced with immunoSEQ multiplex PCR; TCRdb's copy has only in-frame clones and lacks some. The data show 99,000 or so clones, around 86% seen once. Sequencing was performed on CD4+ T cells from blood, taken before liver transplant. These TCRs come from a human donor who received a liver transplant. CDR3s include the opening cysteine and the closing phenylalanine or tryptophan. A D gene is named only where the DNA matches it firmly.

. TRBV6-6 CASTGLNTQYF
. TRBV18 CASSLDGLYVYF
TRBD2 TRBV7-2 CASSAMGAGILETQYF
TRBD1 TRBV9 CASSVTSGTGAGNTIYF
TRBD1 TRBV7-8 CASSSGQGGANEKLFF
TRBD2 TRBV7-3 CASSLTGLQETQYF
TRBD2 TRBV9 CASSALAASYNEQFF
TRBD1 TRBV11-1 CASSRGQDTEAFF
. TRBV29-1 CSVDEGGNTEAFF
. TRBV19 CASSPGTQISPDTQYF
. TRBV10-3 CAISESTRGYEQYF
. TRBV5-1 CASSLAPASPSGNTIYF
. TRBV7-3 CASSPTRGVDTEAFF
. TRBV2 CASRKNRVNTEAFF
TRBD2 TRBV19 CASSPTSASYNEQFF
. TRBV7-2 CASSLRREREQFF
. TRBV27 CASSSAGVTNEKLFF
. TRBV11-2 CASSLDGLNYNEQFF
TRBD2 TRBV19 CASTAGTSGRAEQFF
TRBD1 TRBV28 CASREDRGPSYEQYF
TRBD1 TRBV18 CASSVQQGQGRNNEQFF
TRBD1 TRBV11-2 CASSPKTGSNQPQHF
TRBD2 TRBV27 CASISGRVNEQFF
. TRBV5-4 CASSLTGVNSYEQYF
TRBD1 TRBV27 CASTSFGTGGVRYGYTF
TRBD1 TRBV7-2 CASSRSPRQGGQPQHF
. TRBV11-1 CASSLGRQMNTEAFF
TRBD1 TRBV2 CASSEGLRVAQGIGGYTF
TRBD1 TRBV6-1 CASSEDDRGRGANVLTF
. TRBV28 CASRATTNYGYTF
TRBD1 TRBV2 CASINARDRGGYTF
. TRBV5-4 CASSATLPGANSPLHF
TRBD2 TRBV7-8 CASSPREAGISYEQYF
TRBD1 TRBV28 CASRRDRGNSPLHF
TRBD1 TRBV5-1 CASSPQQGGSSYEQYF
TRBD2 TRBV10-1 CASSTSGGRNEQFF
. TRBV7-2 CASHNAPVPHEQYF
TRBD1 TRBV19 CASSTYGAGGDTEAFF
TRBD1 TRBV4-3 CASSRGQGAAGANVLTF
. TRBV12-5 CASGLVQGREEKLFF
. TRBV11-2 CASSKQGNTEAFF